This T cell receptor (beta chain) comes out of a study of PD-L1 blockade in urothelial cancer. Study-wide results and caveats: Pretreatment peripheral blood TCR clonality that fell below the median predicted better survival among the patients studied.

Worth noting for this clone: Its antigen is unidentified.

CDR3 length: 14 amino acids. Germline V gives CDR1 SGHDT, CDR2 YYEEEE. Deletions cut 2 bases from V and 6 bases from J, with 12 bases between. Profiling relied on immunoSEQ multiplex PCR, and the TCRdb table lists in-frame clones only, not all of them. Here the sample spans around 80,000 clones, roughly nine tenths being singletons. The rearrangement links TRBV5-6 to TRBJ1-5, with unresolved D. Sequencing was performed on PBMCs, taken around atezolizumab (anti-PD-L1) treatment. This clonotype originated in a woman aged 70-85 years with urothelial cancer. The CDR3 coding sequence is TGTGCCAGCAGCTTAGGCAGGTACGCTCAGCCCCAGCATTTT. Translating gives CASSLGRYAQPQHF. Together with reference TRBV5-6 and TRBJ1-5, the CDR3 gives the full variable domain: DAGVTQSPTHLIKTRGQQVTLRCSPKSGHDTVSWYQQALGQGPQFIFQYYEEEERQRGNFPDRFSGHQFPNYSSELNVNALLLGDSALYLCASSLGRYAQPQHFGDGTRLSIL.